This T cell receptor beta chain originates from a study of Tregs in tolerant kidney transplant recipients. As for this clone: Its antigen remains unknown.

Study-wide results and limits: The most relevant donor-specific Treg TCRbeta repertoire apparently came from expansion with activated donor B cells.

Repertoires were generated with immunoSEQ multiplex PCR, while TCRdb's copy carries only in-frame clones and drops some. The data contain 1,300 to 1,500 clones, over 75% of them singletons. Looked up from germline, CDR1 is SGHRS and CDR2 is YFSETQ. Trimming pared 1 base from V and 3 bases from J, leaving 7 bases between. The CDR3 spans 13 residues. The sample consisted of CD4+ T cells from blood cultured with allogeneic cells. This receptor was taken from a human donor in good health. V is TRBV5-1 and J is TRBJ1-1; D is unclear. CDR3 nucleotides: TGCGCCAGCAGCTTGAATGAAGACACTGAAGCTTTCTTT. This encodes CASSLNEDTEAFF.